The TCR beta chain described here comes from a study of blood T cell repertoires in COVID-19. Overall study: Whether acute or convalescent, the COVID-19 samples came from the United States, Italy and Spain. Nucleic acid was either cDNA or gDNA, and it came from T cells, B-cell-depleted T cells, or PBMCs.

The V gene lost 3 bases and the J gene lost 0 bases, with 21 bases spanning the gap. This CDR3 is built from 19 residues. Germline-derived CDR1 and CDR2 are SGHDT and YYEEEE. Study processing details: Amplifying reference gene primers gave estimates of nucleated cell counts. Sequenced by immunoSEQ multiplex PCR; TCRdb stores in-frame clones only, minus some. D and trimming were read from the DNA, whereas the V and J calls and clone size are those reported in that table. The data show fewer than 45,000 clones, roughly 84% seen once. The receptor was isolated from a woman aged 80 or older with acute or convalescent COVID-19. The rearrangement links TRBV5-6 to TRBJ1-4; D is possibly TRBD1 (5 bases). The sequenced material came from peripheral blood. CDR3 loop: CASSSRLVISGPTNEKLFF. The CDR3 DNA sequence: TGTGCCAGCAGCTCCCGCCTAGTCATTTCAGGGCCAACTAATGAAAAACTGTTTTTT. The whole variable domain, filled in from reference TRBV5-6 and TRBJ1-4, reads DAGVTQSPTHLIKTRGQQVTLRCSPKSGHDTVSWYQQALGQGPQFIFQYYEEEERQRGNFPDRFSGHQFPNYSSELNVNALLLGDSALYLCASSSRLVISGPTNEKLFFGSGTQLSVL.